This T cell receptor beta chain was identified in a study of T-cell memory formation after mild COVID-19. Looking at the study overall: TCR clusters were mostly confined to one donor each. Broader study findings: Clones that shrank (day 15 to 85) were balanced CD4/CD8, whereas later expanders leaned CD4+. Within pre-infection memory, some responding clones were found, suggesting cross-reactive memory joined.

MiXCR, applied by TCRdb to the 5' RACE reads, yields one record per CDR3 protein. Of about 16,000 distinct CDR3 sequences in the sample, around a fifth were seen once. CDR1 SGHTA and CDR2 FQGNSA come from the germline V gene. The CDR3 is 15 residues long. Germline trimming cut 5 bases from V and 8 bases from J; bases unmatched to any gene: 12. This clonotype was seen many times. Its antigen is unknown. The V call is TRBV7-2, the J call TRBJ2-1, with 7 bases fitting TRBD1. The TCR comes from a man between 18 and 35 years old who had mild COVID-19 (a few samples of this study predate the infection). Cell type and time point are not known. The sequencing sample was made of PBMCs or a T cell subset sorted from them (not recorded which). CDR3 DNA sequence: TGTGCCAGCAGCCCGAGTGAGGGGGCTTGGGATGAGCAGTTCTTC. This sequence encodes CASSPSEGAWDEQFF.